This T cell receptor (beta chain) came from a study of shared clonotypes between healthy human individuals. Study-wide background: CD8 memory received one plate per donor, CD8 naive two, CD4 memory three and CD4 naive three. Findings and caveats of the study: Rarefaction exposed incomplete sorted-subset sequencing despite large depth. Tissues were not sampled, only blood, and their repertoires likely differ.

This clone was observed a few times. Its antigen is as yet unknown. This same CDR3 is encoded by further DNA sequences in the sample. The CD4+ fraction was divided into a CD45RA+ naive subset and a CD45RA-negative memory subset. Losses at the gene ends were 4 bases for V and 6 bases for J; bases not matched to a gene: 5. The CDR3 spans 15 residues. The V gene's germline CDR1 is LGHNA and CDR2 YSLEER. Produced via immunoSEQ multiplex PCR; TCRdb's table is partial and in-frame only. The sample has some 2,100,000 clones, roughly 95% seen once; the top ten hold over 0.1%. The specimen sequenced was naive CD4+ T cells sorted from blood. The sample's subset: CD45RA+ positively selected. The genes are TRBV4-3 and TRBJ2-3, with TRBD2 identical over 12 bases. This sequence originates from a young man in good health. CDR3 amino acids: CASSPRLAGADTQYF. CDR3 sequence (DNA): TGCGCCAGCAGCCCACGACTAGCGGGAGCTGATACGCAGTATTTT.